The clone carrying this T cell receptor (beta chain) was seen many times. Attachment of unique molecular identifiers to individual cDNA molecules was performed in the library. TCRdb reanalysed the RACE reads using MiXCR and keeps one entry per CDR3 protein. This sample has about 45,000 distinct CDR3 sequences, with almost 4.5% found just once. The CDR3 has 14 residues. The germline V gene encodes CDR1 SGHKS and CDR2 YYEKEE (reference sequence). V was pared by 4 bases and J by 2 bases, with 12 bases between. This sample is drawn from a study of human T cells and chemical hapten exposure. Time point described: healthy volunteer bleed at 2 weeks. The study extracted total RNA from unfractionated whole blood.

The sequence was obtained from a human donor in good health. Some clones in this sample may be carry-over from other donors' samples. Specimen: whole blood. This sequence joins TRBV5-5 and TRBJ1-1; D is uncertain. The DNA for the CDR3 is TGTGCCAGCAGCCTTGCGGTGTTAAACACTGAAGCTTTCTTT. It yields the protein CASSLAVLNTEAFF.